This T cell receptor (beta chain) was recovered during a study of blood T cell repertoires in COVID-19. Study summary: The origin of the acute and convalescent COVID-19 samples was the United States, Italy and Spain. The analysed material was cDNA or gDNA that came from T cells, B-cell-depleted T cells, or PBMCs.

Authors' processing steps: How many nucleated cells were present was estimated from reference gene primer amplification. Produced via immunoSEQ multiplex PCR; TCRdb's table is partial and in-frame only. Clone size and the V and J calls come from that table; the DNA yielded D and trimming. The table shows about 280,000 clones, with 85% occurring only once. The V gene lost 7 bases and the J gene lost 0 bases, with 10 bases spanning the gap. The V gene's germline CDR1 is SNHLY and CDR2 FYNNEI. This CDR3 comprises 14 residues. The material sequenced was peripheral blood. This clonotype was sampled from a human donor in a cohort sampled during active COVID-19. This chain links TRBV2 with TRBJ2-1, with D unresolved. The CDR3 loop reads CASTLLSSYNEQFF. CDR3 in DNA: TGTGCCAGCACACTATTAAGCTCCTACAATGAGCAGTTCTTC.